This entry is about one T cell receptor beta chain. This entry belongs to a study of blood T cell repertoires in COVID-19. Clones were sequenced by immunoSEQ multiplex PCR, and TCRdb holds only the in-frame ones, with some missing. The top ten hold 5% of the sample, which has 300,000 to 400,000 clones, approximately 89% seen once. In terms of age and location, participants ranged from roughly 18 to 95 years and lived in around 22 US areas. The CDR3 contains 14 residues. Germline trimming cut 6 bases from V and 3 bases from J; bases unmatched to any gene: 3. Germline-derived CDR1 and CDR2 are MNHEY and SVGAGI.

The sequenced sample consisted of PBMCs or T cells enriched from blood (not recorded which). The source is a man younger than 40 who had recovered from COVID-19. V and J are TRBV6-5 and TRBJ1-5, with 9 bases aligning to TRBD1. CDR3 loop: CASRGQGSNQPQHF. The DNA of the CDR3 is TGTGCCAGCAGGGGACAGGGCTCCAATCAGCCCCAGCATTTT.